Listed below are T cell receptor beta chains from one sample, sequenced in a study of T cells in localized non-small cell lung cancer. The repertoire was sequenced with immunoSEQ multiplex PCR; TCRdb's copy has only in-frame clones and lacks some. This table has 45,000 to 55,000 clones, 60% to 85% appearing once. The specimen was peripheral blood, collected before any cancer treatment. The receptors come from a man aged 40 to 75 with stage I squamous cell lung carcinoma. The CDR3 runs from the conserved cysteine through the conserved F or W. A D gene is named only where the DNA matches it firmly. Rows may omit the clone size; those that give it use once, few, many or a size class.

d_call	clone_size	v_call	j_call	cdr3_nt	cdr3_aa
TRBD1	-	TRBV5-4	TRBJ2-6	TGTGCCAGCAGCCGGGGACAGGGGCGAGCTGGGGCCAACGTCCTGACTTTC	CASSRGQGRAGANVLTF
-	-	TRBV5-5	TRBJ2-7	TGTGCCAGCAGCTTCCGGGGGCAGTTCGAGCAGTACTTC	CASSFRGQFEQYF
-	-	TRBV18	TRBJ2-5	TGTGCCAGCTCACAGTGGGGAGGCGAAGAGACCCAGTACTTC	CASSQWGGEETQYF
-	-	TRBV5-6	TRBJ1-1	TGTGCCAGCATTTCCGGGGGCGTTGGTGAAGCTTTCTTT	CASISGGVGEAFF
-	-	TRBV6-5	TRBJ1-5	TGTGCCAGCAGTGCTAGTTATAGCAATCAGCCCCAGCATTTT	CASSASYSNQPQHF
-	-	TRBV27	TRBJ1-1	TGTGCCAGCAGTTTACCAGGGTCTGAAGCTTTCTTT	CASSLPGSEAFF
-	-	TRBV19	TRBJ1-1	TGTGCCAGTAGTATAGATCTCCCTGAAACAGGAGCGAACACTGAAGCTTTCTTT	CASSIDLPETGANTEAFF
TRBD1	-	TRBV7-9	TRBJ2-3	TGTGCCAGCAGCCCGACAGGGCGCACCAGCACAGATACGCAGTATTTT	CASSPTGRTSTDTQYF
TRBD1	few	TRBV18	TRBJ1-1	TGTGCCAGCTCACCTCCGGGACAGGGGATGAACACTGAAGCTTTCTTT	CASSPPGQGMNTEAFF
-	-	TRBV11-2	TRBJ2-7	TGTGCCAGCAGCTTAGCCCCTACACCTCACTTC	CASSLAPTPHF
TRBD1	-	TRBV6-6	TRBJ2-3	TGTGCCAGCAGAGATATTACCGGGACAGACACAGATACGCAGTATTTT	CASRDITGTDTDTQYF
TRBD1	-	TRBV6-6	TRBJ1-1	TGTGGCCTGGGACAGGGATTTACTGAAGCTTTCTTT	CGLGQGFTEAFF
-	-	TRBV5-1	TRBJ1-1	TGCGCCAGCAGCTATCAGGGGAACACTGAAGCTTTCTTT	CASSYQGNTEAFF
-	-	TRBV6-5	TRBJ1-2	TGTGCCAGCAGATACGGACAGAACTATGGCTACACCTTC	CASRYGQNYGYTF
TRBD2	once	TRBV5-6	TRBJ2-7	TGTGCCAGCGGGAGCGGGGGGCCCTACGAGCAGTACTTC	CASGSGGPYEQYF
-	-	TRBV9	TRBJ2-7	TGTGCCAGCAGCGGGGGGCAGGGCTACGAGCAGTACTTC	CASSGGQGYEQYF
-	-	TRBV11-2	TRBJ2-3	TGTGCCAGCAGCTTGACTACAGATACGCAGTATTTT	CASSLTTDTQYF
-	-	TRBV15	TRBJ2-1	TGTGCCACCATCCCCGGGGTGGGGGGTGGATACAATGAGCAGTTCTTC	CATIPGVGGGYNEQFF
-	once	TRBV28	TRBJ2-2	TGTGCCAGCAGTCTCTCCGTCGGGGAGCTGTTTTTT	CASSLSVGELFF
TRBD1	-	TRBV27	TRBJ1-2	TGTGCCAGCAGTGCGGCGACAGGGAACTACTATGGCTACACCTTC	CASSAATGNYYGYTF
-	-	TRBV6-5	TRBJ1-1	TGTGCCAGCAGTTACTTACAGACCCTTATGAACACTGAAGCTTTCTTT	CASSYLQTLMNTEAFF
-	-	TRBV7-8	TRBJ1-2	TGTGCCAGCAGCTTAGTGCAGGGCTCCTATGGCTACACCTTC	CASSLVQGSYGYTF
-	-	TRBV28	TRBJ1-6	TGTGCCAGCAGTTTAGTCGGTAGGGGCGCGGGTTCACCCCTCCACTTT	CASSLVGRGAGSPLHF
-	-	TRBV15	TRBJ1-3	TGTGCCACCAGCTCCAGGGGATCTGGAAACACCATATATTTT	CATSSRGSGNTIYF
TRBD2	-	TRBV10-1	TRBJ2-1	TGCGCCAGCAGACCAGCGGGGTTGAGCTCCTACAATGAGCAGTTCTTC	CASRPAGLSSYNEQFF
TRBD1	-	TRBV28	TRBJ2-1	TGTGCCAGCAGTTTCGTGACAGGGGTGGGGTCCAATGAGCAGTTCTTC	CASSFVTGVGSNEQFF
-	-	TRBV9	TRBJ1-1	TGTGCCAGCAGCGTAGACCCAGGACCGAGAGAAGCTTTCTTT	CASSVDPGPREAFF
TRBD1	-	TRBV30	TRBJ1-4	TGTGCCTGGAGTGTAGGACAGGGGGATAATGAAAAACTGTTTTTT	CAWSVGQGDNEKLFF
-	-	TRBV6-5	TRBJ1-1	TGTGCCAGCAGAACTGAGTCAACTGAAGCTTTCTTT	CASRTESTEAFF
-	-	TRBV5-1	TRBJ2-7	TGCGCCAGCAGCTCGACAGGAAGCAGCTCCTACGAGCAGTACTTC	CASSSTGSSSYEQYF
-	-	TRBV10-3	TRBJ1-2	TGTGCCATCAGTGAATTAGGGAACTATGGCTACACCTTC	CAISELGNYGYTF
-	-	TRBV15	TRBJ2-6	TGTGCCACCAGCAGAGCTGGGTCTGGGGCCAACGTCCTGACTTTC	CATSRAGSGANVLTF
TRBD1	-	TRBV4-2	TRBJ1-1	TGTGCCAGCAGCTTGACAGGGCAGAACACTGAAGCTTTCTTT	CASSLTGQNTEAFF
-	-	TRBV28	TRBJ1-3	TGTGCCAGCAGTTCCGGGGGAGGGTCTGGAAACACCATATATTTT	CASSSGGGSGNTIYF
-	few	TRBV7-3	TRBJ1-2	TGTGCCAGCAGCGCGGGGACGGAAAACTCTGGCTACACCTTC	CASSAGTENSGYTF
TRBD2	once	TRBV30	TRBJ2-1	TGTGCCTGGAGTGTAATGGCTAGCGGGGGCAATGAGCAGTTCTTC	CAWSVMASGGNEQFF
TRBD1	few	TRBV27	TRBJ1-5	TGTGCCAGCAGTTTAGTGGGACAGGGTCATCAGCCCCAGCATTTT	CASSLVGQGHQPQHF
-	few	TRBV4-1	TRBJ1-2	TGCGCCAGCAGCCAAGATAGGGGCCGTGGCTACACCTTC	CASSQDRGRGYTF
-	-	TRBV30	TRBJ1-1	TGTGCATGGAGTGTAACTCCCAACACTGAAGCTTTCTTT	CAWSVTPNTEAFF
-	-	TRBV9	TRBJ1-4	TGTGCCAGCAGCGTAGGAGGGCGGGTCGGTGAAAAACTGTTTTTT	CASSVGGRVGEKLFF
-	-	TRBV5-1	TRBJ1-1	TGCGCCAGCAGCCCGGGACCGGGGGACACTGAAGCTTTCTTT	CASSPGPGDTEAFF
-	-	TRBV27	TRBJ2-3	TGTGCCAGCAGTGGAGCCGGGACCAATGGGATAGATACGCAGTATTTT	CASSGAGTNGIDTQYF
-	few	TRBV19	TRBJ1-2	TGTGCCAGTAGTCGACAGCCCTCTAACTATGGCTACACCTTC	CASSRQPSNYGYTF
TRBD1	-	TRBV15	TRBJ1-6	TGTGCCACCAGCATAGGGACGCAGGGGGAACCCCTCCACTTT	CATSIGTQGEPLHF
-	-	TRBV6-5	TRBJ1-1	TGTGCCACCAGAAGGGGCCTAAGGACTGAAGCTTTCTTT	CATRRGLRTEAFF
-	once	TRBV7-9	TRBJ1-2	TGTGCCAGCAGCTTAGACCTTAACTATGGCTACACCTTC	CASSLDLNYGYTF